A selection of T cell receptor beta chains follows, all from one sample in a study of blood T cell repertoires in COVID-19. Method: immunoSEQ multiplex PCR; TCRdb's copy keeps in-frame clones and lacks some. The table shows 130,000 or so clones, with about 89% occurring only once. Material for sequencing was peripheral blood. These receptors were obtained from a man aged 60 to 69 with COVID-19, enrolled during active disease. CDR3s include the opening cysteine and the closing phenylalanine or tryptophan. The D gene is left open where the match is weak. Only some rows state a clone size, as once, few, many or a class for expanded clones.

CDR3nt: TGTGCCAGCACCCTTCCGGGGGACACCATATATTTT
CDR3aa: CASTLPGDTIYF
j_gene: TRBJ1-3
d_gene: .
len: 12
v_gene: TRBV12-3/TRBV12-4
abundance: .

CDR3nt: TGTGCCACGAGGGCAGTTTCTCTGAACGAGCAGTACTTC
CDR3aa: CATRAVSLNEQYF
j_gene: TRBJ2-7
d_gene: .
len: 13
v_gene: TRBV2
abundance: .

CDR3nt: TGCGCCAGCAGCCCCTACAGTGGATCCTACGAGCAGTACTTC
CDR3aa: CASSPYSGSYEQYF
j_gene: TRBJ2-7
d_gene: .
len: 14
v_gene: TRBV4-1
abundance: .

CDR3nt: TGTGCCAGCAGTTATAGCTTTCAAGAGACCCAGTACTTC
CDR3aa: CASSYSFQETQYF
j_gene: TRBJ2-5
d_gene: .
len: 13
v_gene: TRBV6-5
abundance: .

CDR3nt: TGCGCCAGCACCTCGGAAGGGGTCTCTGGCTACACCTTC
CDR3aa: CASTSEGVSGYTF
j_gene: TRBJ1-2
d_gene: .
len: 13
v_gene: TRBV10-2
abundance: .

CDR3nt: TGTGCCAGCACCCCAATATTATCAGCTAACTATGGCTACACCTTC
CDR3aa: CASTPILSANYGYTF
j_gene: TRBJ1-2
d_gene: .
len: 15
v_gene: TRBV3-1/TRBV3-2
abundance: .

CDR3nt: TGTGCCAGCAGCTTAGGTCGATGGGACAGGGAGTCGCATGGCTACACCTTC
CDR3aa: CASSLGRWDRESHGYTF
j_gene: TRBJ1-2
d_gene: TRBD1
len: 17
v_gene: TRBV11-2
abundance: few

CDR3nt: TGCGCCAGCAGCCAAGATATCCCTGCGACAGGGATCGTGAATTCACCCCTCCACTTT
CDR3aa: CASSQDIPATGIVNSPLHF
j_gene: TRBJ1-6
d_gene: TRBD1
len: 19
v_gene: TRBV4-3
abundance: hyperexpanded

CDR3nt: TGTGCCAGCAGCGTACGGAGGGACAGGGACTACTTGAATGATGGCTACACCTTC
CDR3aa: CASSVRRDRDYLNDGYTF
j_gene: TRBJ1-2
d_gene: TRBD1
len: 18
v_gene: TRBV9
abundance: .

CDR3nt: TGTGCCAGCAGCTTGGGGGGGGGATACAATCAGCCCCAGCATTTT
CDR3aa: CASSLGGGYNQPQHF
j_gene: TRBJ1-5
d_gene: .
len: 15
v_gene: TRBV5-6
abundance: .

CDR3nt: TGTGCCAGCAACCAACGCGGGGGGAATTTGTATGGCTACACCTTC
CDR3aa: CASNQRGGNLYGYTF
j_gene: TRBJ1-2
d_gene: .
len: 15
v_gene: TRBV6-6
abundance: .

CDR3nt: TGCGCCAGCAGCCAAGCCGGCAGCCGGCGGTCCGGCTACACCTTC
CDR3aa: CASSQAGSRRSGYTF
j_gene: TRBJ1-2
d_gene: .
len: 15
v_gene: TRBV4-3
abundance: .

CDR3nt: TGTGCCAGAAGCTTAGTAACCCCTCTCCTAGCGGGGGGGCCCGGTGAGCAGTTCTTC
CDR3aa: CARSLVTPLLAGGPGEQFF
j_gene: TRBJ2-1
d_gene: .
len: 19
v_gene: TRBV7-5
abundance: .

CDR3nt: TGTGCCAGCAGCCCCGACACAGGCAACTATTCACCCCTCCACTTT
CDR3aa: CASSPDTGNYSPLHF
j_gene: TRBJ1-6
d_gene: .
len: 15
v_gene: TRBV7-9
abundance: .

CDR3nt: TGCGCCAGCAGTCAGGACAACTCAGGTTCCTACGAGCAGTACTTC
CDR3aa: CASSQDNSGSYEQYF
j_gene: TRBJ2-7
d_gene: .
len: 15
v_gene: TRBV10-1
abundance: .

CDR3nt: TGTGCCAGCAGGGTGGACAGGGAGTTTTCTGAAGCTTTCTTT
CDR3aa: CASRVDREFSEAFF
j_gene: TRBJ1-1
d_gene: TRBD1
len: 14
v_gene: TRBV6-5
abundance: few

CDR3nt: TGTGCCAGCAGCTTAGGGCTAGGACTAGCCGGTCAAGAGACCCAGTACTTC
CDR3aa: CASSLGLGLAGQETQYF
j_gene: TRBJ2-5
d_gene: TRBD2
len: 17
v_gene: TRBV11-3
abundance: .

CDR3nt: TGTGCCAGCAGCCCCACAAGAAATTCACCCCTCCACTTT
CDR3aa: CASSPTRNSPLHF
j_gene: TRBJ1-6
d_gene: .
len: 13
v_gene: TRBV9
abundance: few

CDR3nt: TGTGCCACCAGCAGAGATCTCCCCCGAGGGGGCGAATCGGAAGAGACCCAGTACTTC
CDR3aa: CATSRDLPRGGESEETQYF
j_gene: TRBJ2-5
d_gene: TRBD1
len: 19
v_gene: TRBV15
abundance: once

CDR3nt: TGTGCCTGGAGTTTAACAGGTCTGGTGGGTGAAAAACTGTTTTTT
CDR3aa: CAWSLTGLVGEKLFF
j_gene: TRBJ1-4
d_gene: .
len: 15
v_gene: TRBV30
abundance: few

CDR3nt: TGTGCCAGCAGGTCGGACAGGGCTTATAGCAATCAGCCCCAGCATTTT
CDR3aa: CASRSDRAYSNQPQHF
j_gene: TRBJ1-5
d_gene: TRBD1
len: 16
v_gene: TRBV2
abundance: .

CDR3nt: TGTGCCAGCAGTTCCTTCAGGGCTAGGGGCTACACCTTC
CDR3aa: CASSSFRARGYTF
j_gene: TRBJ1-2
d_gene: .
len: 13
v_gene: TRBV6-5
abundance: .

CDR3nt: TGTGCCAGCAGCTTACAAGCGACAGGGACCACCAGAAATGAAAAACTGTTTTTT
CDR3aa: CASSLQATGTTRNEKLFF
j_gene: TRBJ1-4
d_gene: TRBD1
len: 18
v_gene: TRBV7-2
abundance: .

CDR3nt: TGTGCCAGTAGTAGTATGACAGGGCCCCAGGGTGTGCCCCAGCATTTT
CDR3aa: CASSSMTGPQGVPQHF
j_gene: TRBJ1-5
d_gene: TRBD1
len: 16
v_gene: TRBV19
abundance: .

CDR3nt: TGTGCCAGCAGTCGACCCGGACAGGGCAACCACGAGCAGTACTTC
CDR3aa: CASSRPGQGNHEQYF
j_gene: TRBJ2-7
d_gene: TRBD1
len: 15
v_gene: TRBV28
abundance: few

CDR3nt: TGTGCCAGCAGCTTAGACGTGAGGAGCAATCAGCCCCAGCATTTT
CDR3aa: CASSLDVRSNQPQHF
j_gene: TRBJ1-5
d_gene: .
len: 15
v_gene: TRBV7-8
abundance: once

CDR3nt: TGTGCCAGCAGCTTAGTTAGGGAGGGTGGCTACACCTTC
CDR3aa: CASSLVREGGYTF
j_gene: TRBJ1-2
d_gene: .
len: 13
v_gene: TRBV11-2
abundance: .